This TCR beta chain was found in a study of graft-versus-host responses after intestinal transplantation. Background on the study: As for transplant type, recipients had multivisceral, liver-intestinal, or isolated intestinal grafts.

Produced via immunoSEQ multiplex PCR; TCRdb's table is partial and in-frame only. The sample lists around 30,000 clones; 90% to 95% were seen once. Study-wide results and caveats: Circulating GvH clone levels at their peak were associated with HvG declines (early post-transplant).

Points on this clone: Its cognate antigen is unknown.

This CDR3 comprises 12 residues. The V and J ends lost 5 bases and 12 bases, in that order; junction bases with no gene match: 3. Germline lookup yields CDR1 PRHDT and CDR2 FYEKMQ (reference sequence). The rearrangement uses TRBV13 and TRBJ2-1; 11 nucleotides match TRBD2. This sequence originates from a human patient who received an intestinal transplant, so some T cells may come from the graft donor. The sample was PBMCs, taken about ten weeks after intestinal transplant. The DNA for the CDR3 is TGTGCCAGCAGCCCGGGACTAGCGGCGCAGTTCTTC. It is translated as CASSPGLAAQFF.